This T cell receptor (beta chain) was identified in a study of T cells in Graves' hyperthyroidism and ophthalmopathy. This clonotype has a handful of counts. Amplified TCR beta CDR3 regions came from RNA transcripts. The primer set for the first-round RT-PCR of the TCR CDR3 was HTBI. TCRdb redid the calling of the multiplex PCR reads with MiXCR, one entry per CDR3 protein. The profile shows roughly 640,000 distinct CDR3 sequences, more than 15% of them singletons. CDR1 and CDR2 (germline): MNHEY, SVGEGT. Trimming stripped 5 bases from V and 7 bases from J, with 12 bases between. The CDR3 spans 13 residues.

The rearrangement links TRBV6-2 or TRBV6-3 to TRBJ2-1; no clear D. The sample was blood. This clonotype originated in a woman in her 40s with Graves' ophthalmopathy. The CDR3 sequence: CASSPNTGNEQFF. DNA of the CDR3: TGTGCCAGCAGTCCGAATACCGGGAATGAGCAGTTCTTC.